This T cell receptor (beta chain) was sequenced in a study of cytomegalovirus exposure and HLA in healthy donors. Study at large: Of all 400 or so donors who were genotyped, around 82% belonged to the Caucasian-associated ancestry cluster.

A note on this clone: Its antigen is undetermined.

Whole-study findings and limits: Analysis was performed later, and it showed HLA-associated TCR beta chains to be more clonally expanded than equally common others. In an earlier analysis, about 87% or about 30%: the productive usage of most TCR beta V segments. The study labeled 164 TCR beta chains cytomegalovirus-associated.

PCR was performed using 60 Vbeta and 13 Jbeta primers. The assay was immunoSEQ multiplex PCR, and TCRdb's table has in-frame clones only and misses some. Of about 130,000 clones listed, approximately 84% are singletons. The receptor was derived from a woman in her forties in good health and CMV-seronegative. The sequencing input was PBMCs.

This chain's CDR3 is CASTTGTGVGNTIYF. The CDR3 DNA follows: TGTGCCAGCACGACCGGGACAGGGGTAGGAAACACCATATATTTT. The chain uses TRBV6-1 and TRBJ1-3, with TRBD1 matching over 10 bases. Germline lookup yields CDR1 MNHNS and CDR2 SASEGT. This CDR3 comprises 15 residues. With 7 bases clipped from V and 4 bases from J, the junction kept 7 bases outside the gene matches.